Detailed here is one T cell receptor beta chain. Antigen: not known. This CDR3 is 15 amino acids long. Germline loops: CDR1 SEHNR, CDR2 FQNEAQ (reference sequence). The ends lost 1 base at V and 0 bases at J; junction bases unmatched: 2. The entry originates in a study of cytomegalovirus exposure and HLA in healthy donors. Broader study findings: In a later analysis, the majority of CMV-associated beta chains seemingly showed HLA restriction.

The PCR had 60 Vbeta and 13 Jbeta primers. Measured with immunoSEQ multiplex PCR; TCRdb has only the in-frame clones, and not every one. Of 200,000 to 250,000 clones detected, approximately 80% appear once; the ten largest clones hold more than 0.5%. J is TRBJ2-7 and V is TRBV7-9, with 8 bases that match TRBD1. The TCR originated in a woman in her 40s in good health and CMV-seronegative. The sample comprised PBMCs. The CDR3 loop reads CASSLGQGRSYEQYF. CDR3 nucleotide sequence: TGTGCCAGCAGCTTAGGACAGGGGCGCTCCTACGAGCAGTACTTC.